The 9 T cell receptor beta chains presented below share a single source sample, sequenced in a study of blood T cells in healthy people across ages. It was with a sample-barcoded 5' primer and a J-beta primer mix that a second PCR of about 7 to 12 cycles was run. TCRdb reanalysed the 5' RACE reads using MiXCR and keeps one entry per CDR3 protein. The table includes more than 800,000 distinct CDR3 sequences, 40% to 55% detected once. What was sequenced was blood. The receptors come from a woman between 55 and 75 years old in good health.

The chain uses TRBV3-1 and TRBJ2-5; D is undetermined. With the DNA end fitting TRBJ2-7 better, the J assignment may be wrong. The germline CDR1 and CDR2 sequences are LGHDT and YNNKEL (reference sequence). The CDR3 runs 13 residues. CDR3 residues: CASSQDVFYEQYF. CDR3 in DNA: TGTGCCAGCAGCCAAGACGTCTTCTACGAGCAGTACTTC.

The V gene is TRBV7-8, the J gene TRBJ2-5; 9 bases line up with TRBD1. Germline values: CDR1 SGHVS, CDR2 FQNEAQ. This CDR3 has 15 amino acids. Germline trimming cut 4 bases from V and 5 bases from J; bases unmatched to any gene: 8. This CDR3 reads CASSSTGGGWETQYF. CDR3 DNA: TGTGCCAGCAGCTCGACAGGGGGAGGGTGGGAGACCCAGTACTTC.

The chain links TRBV12-3 or TRBV12-4 to TRBJ2-3, with 8 bases identical to TRBD1. With V trimmed by 6 bases and J by 4 bases, 6 bases remained unmatched. The CDR3 is made up of 14 amino acids. As DNA, the CDR3 is TGTGCCAGCAGCCAGACAGGGGACCCAGATACGCAGTATTTT. It is translated as CASSQTGDPDTQYF.

This chain joins TRBV6-6 and TRBJ2-1; perhaps TRBD2 as D (7 bases). From germline, CDR1 is MNHNY and CDR2 SVGAGI (reference sequence). With 5 bases removed from V and 5 bases from J, the gap between germline ends came to 19 bases. This CDR3 spans 16 amino acids. In DNA, the CDR3 is TGTGCCAGCAGTGTATGGGGGGGGGCCACCAACAATGAGCAGTTCTTC. It specifies CASSVWGGATNNEQFF.

The chain uses TRBV10-3 and TRBJ2-5; no reliable D call. Looked up from germline, CDR1 is ENHRY and CDR2 is SYGVKD. CDR3 size: 13 residues. V gave up 5 bases and J gave up 1 base, with 8 bases separating them. The CDR3 DNA reads as TGTGCCATCAGTAAGAACAGCCAAGAGACCCAGTACTTC. This gives the protein CAISKNSQETQYF.

This sequence joins TRBV27 and TRBJ2-7; a possible D gene is TRBD2 (6 bases). The V gene's germline CDR1 is MNHEY and CDR2 SMNVEV (reference sequence). V was cut by 7 bases and J by 4 bases, with 11 bases left in between. The CDR3 is 12 amino acids. The CDR3 protein is CASISGRYEQYF. Written as DNA, the CDR3 is TGTGCCAGCATATCAGGGAGGTACGAGCAGTACTTC.

V usage is TRBV15 and J usage is TRBJ2-7; 10 nucleotides match TRBD2. The trim removed 0 bases at V and 2 bases at J, leaving 4 bases unmatched. Germline V gives CDR1 LNHNV, CDR2 YYDKDF (reference sequence). The CDR3 loop spans 16 amino acids. CDR3 protein: CATSRDPGLAAYEQYF. The CDR3 DNA is TGTGCCACCAGCAGAGATCCCGGACTAGCGGCCTACGAGCAGTACTTC.

This chain links TRBV20-1 with TRBJ1-2; no firm D call. The CDR3 covers 13 residues. V was clipped by 2 bases and J by 4 bases, with 11 bases between them. Per the germline V gene, CDR1 is DFQATT and CDR2 is SNEGSKA (reference sequence). The CDR3 sequence is CSARRPGIYGYTF. CDR3 DNA: TGCAGTGCTAGACGGCCAGGAATCTATGGCTACACCTTC.

V is TRBV30 and J is TRBJ2-3; D gene unclear. V was pared by 3 bases and J by 7 bases, with 11 bases between. Germline V gene sequence: CDR1 GTSNPN, CDR2 SVGIG (reference sequence). The CDR3 covers 12 residues. CDR3 in amino acids: CAWRDTGYTQYF. The CDR3 DNA follows: TGTGCCTGGAGGGATACCGGCTATACGCAGTATTTT.